This T cell receptor (beta chain) emerged from a study of vaccination and CD4 T cells after COVID-19. About the research overall: Control cultures were given a CEFX pool, an HIV-1 Nef pool, or no peptide.

This clonotype was seen a few times. The antigen is unknown. Treatment: roughly 11-day PBMC culture with coronavirus spike peptide pools or control peptides (ViraFEST assay). Collection of the unexposed donor's CD4+ T cells took place before the COVID-19 pandemic (2011-2018). ViraFEST stimulated the growth of antigen-specific T cells using peptide pools and subsequently profiled their TCRs by sequencing. SARS-CoV-2 S/N and four cold-coronavirus spikes were used to probe unexposed-donor CD4+ T cells, cells permitting. The CDR3 has 16 amino acids. In germline, CDR1 is SEHNR, CDR2 FQNEAQ (reference sequence). V was clipped by 5 bases and J by 7 bases; unmatched bases: 10. The Oncomine TCR Beta short-read assay was applied to DNA of cultured CD4+ T cells. Cultured CD4+ T cells yielded the extracted genomic DNA. TCRdb reprocessed the PCR reads via MiXCR and lists one record per CDR3 protein. The table has some 7,400 distinct CDR3 sequences, approximately 34% seen once; the top ten hold 30% to 35%.

Overall study findings and caveats: Median reactive clonotypes, those recognizing SARS-CoV-2, rose from around 20 to 38, not significantly.

The J gene is TRBJ1-6, the V gene TRBV7-9; TRBD1 matches 8 bases. This sequence was found in a human donor in good health. The sequenced sample was CD4+ T cells from blood, cultured in vitro. CDR3 coding DNA: TGTGCCAGCAGCACCGCCCAGGGGGCGAGAAATTCACCCCTCCACTTT. Translation: CASSTAQGARNSPLHF.